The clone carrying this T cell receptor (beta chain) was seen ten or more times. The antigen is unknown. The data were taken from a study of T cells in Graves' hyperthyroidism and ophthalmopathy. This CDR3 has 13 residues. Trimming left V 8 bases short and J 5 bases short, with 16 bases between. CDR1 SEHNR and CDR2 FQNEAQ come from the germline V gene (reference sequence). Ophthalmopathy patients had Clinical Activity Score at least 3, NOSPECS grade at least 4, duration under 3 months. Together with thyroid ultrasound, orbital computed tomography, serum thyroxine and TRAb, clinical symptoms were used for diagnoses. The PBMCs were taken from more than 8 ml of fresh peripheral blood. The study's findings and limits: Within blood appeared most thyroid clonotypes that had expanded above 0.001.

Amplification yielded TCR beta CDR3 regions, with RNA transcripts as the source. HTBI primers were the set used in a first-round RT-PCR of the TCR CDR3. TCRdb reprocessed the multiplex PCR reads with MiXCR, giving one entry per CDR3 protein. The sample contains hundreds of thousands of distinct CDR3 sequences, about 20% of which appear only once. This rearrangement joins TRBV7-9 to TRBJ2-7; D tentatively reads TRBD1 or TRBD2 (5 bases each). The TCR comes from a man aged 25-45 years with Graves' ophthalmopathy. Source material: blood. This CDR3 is CASGADFRHEQYF. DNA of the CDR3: TGTGCCAGCGGGGCGGACTTCCGCCACGAGCAGTACTTC.